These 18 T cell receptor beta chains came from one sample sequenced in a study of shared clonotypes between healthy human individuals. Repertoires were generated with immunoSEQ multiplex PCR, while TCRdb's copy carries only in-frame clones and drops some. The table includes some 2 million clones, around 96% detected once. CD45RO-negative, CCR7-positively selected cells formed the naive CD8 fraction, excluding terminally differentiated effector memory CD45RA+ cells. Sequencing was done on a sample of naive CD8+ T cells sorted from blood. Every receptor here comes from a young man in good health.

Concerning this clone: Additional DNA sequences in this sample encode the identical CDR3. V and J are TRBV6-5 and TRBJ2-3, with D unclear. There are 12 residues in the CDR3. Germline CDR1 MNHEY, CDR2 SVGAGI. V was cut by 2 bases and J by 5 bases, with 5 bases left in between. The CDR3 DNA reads TGTGCCAGCAGTTACCCCGGAGATACGCAGTATTTT. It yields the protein CASSYPGDTQYF.

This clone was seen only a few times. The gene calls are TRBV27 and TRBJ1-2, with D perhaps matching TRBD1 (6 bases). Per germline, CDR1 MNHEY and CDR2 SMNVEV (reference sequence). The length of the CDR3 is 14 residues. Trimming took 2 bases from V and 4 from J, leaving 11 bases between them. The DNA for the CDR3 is TGTGCCAGCAGTTTAGCTGGACAGTTCTATGGCTACACCTTC. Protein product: CASSLAGQFYGYTF.

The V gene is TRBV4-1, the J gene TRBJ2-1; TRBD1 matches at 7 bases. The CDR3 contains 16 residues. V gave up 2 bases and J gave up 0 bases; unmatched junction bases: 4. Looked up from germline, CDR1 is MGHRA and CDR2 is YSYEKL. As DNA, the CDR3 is TGCGCCAGCAGCCAAAAGGGGGCTAGCTCCTACAATGAGCAGTTCTTC. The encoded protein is CASSQKGASSYNEQFF.

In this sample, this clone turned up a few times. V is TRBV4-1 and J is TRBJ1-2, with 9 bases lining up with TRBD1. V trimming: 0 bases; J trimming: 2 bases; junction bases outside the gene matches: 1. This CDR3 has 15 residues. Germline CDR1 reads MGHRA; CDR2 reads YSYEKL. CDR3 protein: CASSQETGGNYGYTF. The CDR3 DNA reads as TGCGCCAGCAGCCAAGAGACAGGGGGGAACTATGGCTACACCTTC.

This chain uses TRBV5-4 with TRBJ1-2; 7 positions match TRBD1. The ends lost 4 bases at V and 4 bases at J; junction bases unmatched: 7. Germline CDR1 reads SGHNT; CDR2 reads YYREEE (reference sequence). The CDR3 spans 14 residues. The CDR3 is CASSVGQDFYGYTF. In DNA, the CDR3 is TGTGCCAGCAGCGTCGGACAGGACTTCTATGGCTACACCTTC.

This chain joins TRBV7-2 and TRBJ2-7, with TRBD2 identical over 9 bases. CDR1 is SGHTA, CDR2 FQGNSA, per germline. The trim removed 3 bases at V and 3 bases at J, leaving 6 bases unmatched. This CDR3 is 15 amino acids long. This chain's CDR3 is CASSLERGAFYEQYF. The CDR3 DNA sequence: TGTGCCAGCAGCTTGGAGCGGGGGGCCTTCTACGAGCAGTACTTC.

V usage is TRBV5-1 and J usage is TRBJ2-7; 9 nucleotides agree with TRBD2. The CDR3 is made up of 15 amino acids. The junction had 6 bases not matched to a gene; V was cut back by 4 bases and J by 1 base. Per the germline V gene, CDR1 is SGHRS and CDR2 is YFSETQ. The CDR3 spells CASSQKTSGSYEQYF. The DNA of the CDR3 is TGCGCCAGCAGCCAGAAGACTAGCGGTTCCTACGAGCAGTACTTC. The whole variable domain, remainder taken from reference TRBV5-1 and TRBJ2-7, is KAGVTQTPRYLIKTRGQQVTLSCSPISGHRSVSWYQQTPGQGLQFLFEYFSETQRNKGNFPGRFSGRQFSNSRSEMNVSTLELGDSALYLCASSQKTSGSYEQYFGPGTRLTVT.

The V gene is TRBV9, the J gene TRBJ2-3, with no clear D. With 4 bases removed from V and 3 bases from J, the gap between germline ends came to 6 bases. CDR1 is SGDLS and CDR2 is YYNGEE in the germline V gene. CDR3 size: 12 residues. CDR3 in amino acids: CASSPATDTQYF. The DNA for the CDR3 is TGTGCCAGCAGCCCCGCAACAGATACGCAGTATTTT.

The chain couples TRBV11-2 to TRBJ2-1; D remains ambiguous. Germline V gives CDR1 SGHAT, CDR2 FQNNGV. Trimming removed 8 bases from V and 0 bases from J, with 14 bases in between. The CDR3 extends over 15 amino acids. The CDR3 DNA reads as TGTGCCAGCTTTGGGTCGTCAGGCTCCTACAATGAGCAGTTCTTC. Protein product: CASFGSSGSYNEQFF.

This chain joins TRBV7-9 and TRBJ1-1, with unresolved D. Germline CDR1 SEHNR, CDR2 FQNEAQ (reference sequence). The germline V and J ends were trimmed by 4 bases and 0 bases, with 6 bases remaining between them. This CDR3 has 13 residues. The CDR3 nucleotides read TGTGCCAGCAGCTCTACGGTGAACACTGAAGCTTTCTTT. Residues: CASSSTVNTEAFF.

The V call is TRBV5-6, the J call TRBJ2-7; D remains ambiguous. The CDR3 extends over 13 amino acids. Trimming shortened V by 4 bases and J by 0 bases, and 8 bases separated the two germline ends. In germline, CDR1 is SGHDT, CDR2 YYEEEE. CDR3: CASSEGSSYEQYF. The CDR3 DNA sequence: TGTGCCAGCAGCGAAGGGTCCTCCTACGAGCAGTACTTC. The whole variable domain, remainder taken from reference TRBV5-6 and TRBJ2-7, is DAGVTQSPTHLIKTRGQQVTLRCSPKSGHDTVSWYQQALGQGPQFIFQYYEEEERQRGNFPDRFSGHQFPNYSSELNVNALLLGDSALYLCASSEGSSYEQYFGPGTRLTVT.

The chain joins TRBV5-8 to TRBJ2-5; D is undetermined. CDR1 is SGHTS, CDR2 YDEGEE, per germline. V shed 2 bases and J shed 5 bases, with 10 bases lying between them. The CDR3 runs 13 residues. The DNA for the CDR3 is TGTGCCAGCAGCTTAGTTTTGCGGGAGACCCAGTACTTC. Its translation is CASSLVLRETQYF.

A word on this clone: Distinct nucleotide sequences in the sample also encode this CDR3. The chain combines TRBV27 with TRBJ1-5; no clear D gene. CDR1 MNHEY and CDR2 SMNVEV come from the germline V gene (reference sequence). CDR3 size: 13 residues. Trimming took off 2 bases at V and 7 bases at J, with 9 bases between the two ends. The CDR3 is CASSLTGTQPQHF. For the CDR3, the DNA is TGTGCCAGCAGTTTAACGGGCACCCAGCCCCAGCATTTT.

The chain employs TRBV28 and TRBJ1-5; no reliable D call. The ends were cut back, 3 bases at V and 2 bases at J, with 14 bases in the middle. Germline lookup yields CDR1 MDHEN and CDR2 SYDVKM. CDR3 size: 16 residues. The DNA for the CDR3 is TGTGCCAGCAGTTTGATGAAGGAGTGGCGCAATCAGCCCCAGCATTTT. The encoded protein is CASSLMKEWRNQPQHF.

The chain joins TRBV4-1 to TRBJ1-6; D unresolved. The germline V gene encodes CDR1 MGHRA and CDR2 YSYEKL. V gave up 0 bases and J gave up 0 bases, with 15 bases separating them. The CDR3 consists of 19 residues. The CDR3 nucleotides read TGCGCCAGCAGCCAAGATACGGCTGACGGGAGCTCCTATAATTCACCCCTCCACTTT. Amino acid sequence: CASSQDTADGSSYNSPLHF.

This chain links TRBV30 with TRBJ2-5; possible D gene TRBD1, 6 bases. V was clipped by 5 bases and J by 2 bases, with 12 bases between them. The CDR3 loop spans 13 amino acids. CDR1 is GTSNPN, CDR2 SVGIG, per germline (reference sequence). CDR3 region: CAWEQGSQETQYF. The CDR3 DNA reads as TGTGCCTGGGAACAGGGTTCGCAAGAGACCCAGTACTTC. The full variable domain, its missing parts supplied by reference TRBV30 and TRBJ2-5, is SQTIHQWPATLVQPVGSPLSLECTVEGTSNPNLYWYRQAAGRGLQLLFYSVGIGQISSEVPQNLSASRPQDRQFILSSKKLLLSDSGFYLCAWEQGSQETQYFGPGTRLLVL.

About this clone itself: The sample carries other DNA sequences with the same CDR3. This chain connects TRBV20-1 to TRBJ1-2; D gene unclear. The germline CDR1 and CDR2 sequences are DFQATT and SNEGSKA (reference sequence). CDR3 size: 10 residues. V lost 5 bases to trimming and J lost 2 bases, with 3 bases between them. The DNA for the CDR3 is TGCAGTGCTCGCAACTATGGCTACACCTTC. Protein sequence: CSARNYGYTF.

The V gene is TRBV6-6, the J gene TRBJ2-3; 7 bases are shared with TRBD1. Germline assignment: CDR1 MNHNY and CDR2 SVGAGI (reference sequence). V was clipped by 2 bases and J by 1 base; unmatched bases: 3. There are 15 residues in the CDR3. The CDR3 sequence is CASSYPGQRTDTQYF. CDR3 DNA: TGTGCCAGCAGTTACCCGGGACAGCGCACAGATACGCAGTATTTT.